The entry below gives a single T cell receptor beta chain sequence along with its context. What it recognizes is unknown. The CDR3 runs to 13 residues. Germline V lookup: CDR1 SNHLY, CDR2 FYNNEI. Trimming left V 10 bases short and J 5 bases short, with 17 bases between. This record comes from a study of CD8 T cells in ankylosing spondylitis. Study observations and caveats: Some of the motif variants had earlier been found in reactive arthritis patients' fluid and blood. What seemed typical of ankylosing spondylitis blood was a TCR beta motif built from eight highly homologous variants. Reports say disease-linked clones showed up significantly more in matched ankylosing spondylitis synovial fluid.

TCRdb independently ran MiXCR on the 5' RACE reads; one entry per CDR3 protein. The data show roughly 300,000 distinct CDR3 sequences, 8% seen once. The chain recombines TRBV2 with TRBJ1-1, with D unclear. The TCR originated in a male donor with ankylosing spondylitis. Sequenced: blood, either unsorted or a sorted T cell fraction (not recorded which). CDR3 in amino acids: CATPGSGLTEAFF. DNA of the CDR3: TGTGCCACCCCTGGGTCTGGGCTTACTGAAGCTTTCTTT.